The clone carrying this T cell receptor beta chain came up a few times. The target antigen is unknown. Making the TCR beta libraries involved quantitative 5'-RACE with molecular barcodes. TCRdb reanalysed the 5' RACE reads using MiXCR and keeps one entry per CDR3 protein. The profile shows about 840,000 distinct CDR3 sequences, about an eighth of them singletons. The sample belongs to a study of CD8 T cells in ankylosing spondylitis. Trimming took 6 bases from V and 6 from J; bases not matched to a gene: 11. CDR1 MNHEY and CDR2 SVGEGT come from the germline V gene. The CDR3 runs 15 residues. The study, taken as a whole, reports: A motif of 7 to 9 highly homologous TCR beta variants was seen as apparently characteristic of ankylosing spondylitis blood. Disease-linked clones displayed a CD8+ phenotype and appeared relatively rarely in peripheral blood. The clones that were linked to disease were reported to be significantly enriched in matched synovial fluid samples from ankylosing spondylitis patients.

The chain joins TRBV6-2 or TRBV6-3 to TRBJ2-7, with 10 positions matching TRBD1. The sequenced sample consisted of blood, either unsorted or a sorted T cell fraction (not recorded which). This clonotype originated in a male donor with ankylosing spondylitis. CDR3 amino acids: CASSNWGQGKFEQYF. CDR3 in DNA: TGTGCCAGCAGCAATTGGGGACAGGGGAAGTTCGAGCAGTACTTC.